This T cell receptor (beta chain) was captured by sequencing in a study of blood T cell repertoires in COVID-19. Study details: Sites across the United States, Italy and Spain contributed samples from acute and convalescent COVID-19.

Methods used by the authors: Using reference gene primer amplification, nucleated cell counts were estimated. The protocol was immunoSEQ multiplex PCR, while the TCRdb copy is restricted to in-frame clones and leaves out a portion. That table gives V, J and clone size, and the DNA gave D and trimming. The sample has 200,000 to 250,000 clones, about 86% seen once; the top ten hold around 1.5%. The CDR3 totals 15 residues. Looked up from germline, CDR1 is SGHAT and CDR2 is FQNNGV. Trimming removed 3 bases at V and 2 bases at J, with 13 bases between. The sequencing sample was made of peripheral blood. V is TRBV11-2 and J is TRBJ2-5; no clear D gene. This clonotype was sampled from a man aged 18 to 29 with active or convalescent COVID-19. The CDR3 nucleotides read TGTGCCAGCAGCTTGGGCAGAGCACCTCAAGAGACCCAGTACTTC. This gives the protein CASSLGRAPQETQYF.